Described below is a single T cell receptor (beta chain) sequence and its context. Its antigen is as yet unknown. PCR amplification relied on 60 Vbeta primers (plus 13 Jbeta primers). Here immunoSEQ multiplex PCR was the method, and the copy in TCRdb shows in-frame clones only, minus some. The table lists under 200,000 clones, with 0.65% to 0.9% in the top ten. The sample originates from a study of cytomegalovirus exposure and HLA in healthy donors. Across the whole study: Earlier, 150 million to 200 million T cells were analyzed, and 117 million unique TCR beta sequences were found among them. Unique TCRs from HLA-typed donors, 85 million to 100 million of them, were held in an early data release.

Whole-study results and caveats: Usually a TCR sequence was rare, but some public TCRs were found in many donors.

The sequence derives from a woman in her late teens or twenties in good health and CMV-seropositive. Sequences were obtained from PBMCs.

Here the CDR3 reads CASSYRTSGEQYF. The CDR3 DNA is TGTGCCAGCAGTTACCGGACTAGCGGCGAGCAGTACTTC. The rearrangement uses TRBV6-5 and TRBJ2-7; 10 positions agree with TRBD2. The germline V gene has CDR1 MNHEY and CDR2 SVGAGI. This CDR3 contains 13 residues. The V segment lost 2 bases and the J segment 6 bases; nucleotides outside the gene matches: 1.